Listed here are 6 T cell receptor beta chains from one sample, sequenced in a study of blood T cell repertoires in COVID-19. Sequencing used immunoSEQ multiplex PCR; TCRdb keeps in-frame clones, though not all of them. The profile shows some 190,000 clones, 84% of them singletons. The sequenced sample was peripheral blood. The receptors were sampled from a woman between 70 and 85 years old with active or convalescent COVID-19.

The chain links TRBV5-1 to TRBJ2-7; D call uncertain. Germline loops: CDR1 SGHRS, CDR2 YFSETQ. This CDR3 comprises 15 residues. Trimming took off 0 bases at V and 4 bases at J, with 14 bases between the two ends. This CDR3 is CASSLGSGTMYEQYF. DNA for the CDR3: TGCGCCAGCAGCTTGGGATCGGGTACTATGTACGAGCAGTACTTC.

The chain combines TRBV18 with TRBJ1-3, with 7 nucleotides matching TRBD1. Germline values: CDR1 KGHSH, CDR2 LQKENI. With V trimmed by 2 bases and J by 4 bases, 2 bases remained unmatched. This CDR3 is 14 amino acids long. The chain's CDR3 is CASSPEGAGNTIYF. The CDR3, as DNA: TGTGCCAGCTCACCAGAGGGGGCCGGAAACACCATATATTTT.

A few counts support this clone. This chain links TRBV11-2 with TRBJ2-2; 9 bases are a match to TRBD2. The J segment lost 6 bases and the V segment lost 1 base, leaving 6 bases of the junction unmatched. The CDR3 runs 16 residues. Germline assignment: CDR1 SGHAT and CDR2 FQNNGV. As DNA, the CDR3 is TGTGCCAGCAGCTTAGCGGCGGGAGGGCCTCCCGGGGAGCTGTTTTTT. The encoded protein is CASSLAAGGPPGELFF.

The J gene is TRBJ2-5, the V gene TRBV5-5; tentative D call: TRBD2 (5 bases). CDR1 and CDR2 (germline): SGHKS, YYEKEE (reference sequence). This CDR3 spans 17 amino acids. With 4 bases removed from V and 4 bases from J, the gap between germline ends came to 23 bases. The CDR3 sequence is CASSLGGRVEVGETQYF. In nucleotides, the CDR3 is TGTGCCAGCAGCCTGGGTGGTCGGGTGGAGGTCGGAGAGACCCAGTACTTC.

The J gene is TRBJ1-2, the V gene TRBV28; 8 nucleotides match TRBD1. Per the germline V gene, CDR1 is MDHEN and CDR2 is SYDVKM. The V gene end was trimmed by 6 bases and the J gene end by 5 bases; junction bases not matched to a gene: 8. The CDR3 spans 14 residues. CDR3 nucleotide sequence: TGTGCCAGCAGGATGACAGGGGTACCATATGGCTACACCTTC. Protein product: CASRMTGVPYGYTF.

The chain carries TRBV27 and TRBJ1-2, with 7 positions matching TRBD1. Losses at the gene ends were 4 bases for V and 2 bases for J; bases not matched to a gene: 1. The germline V gene has CDR1 MNHEY and CDR2 SMNVEV (reference sequence). This CDR3 is 13 amino acids long. The CDR3 region has the DNA TGTGCCAGCAGTTCGACAGGGAACTATGGCTACACCTTC. Translation: CASSSTGNYGYTF.